The rows below give T cell receptor beta chains drawn from one sample of a study of T-cell reconstitution after alpha-beta-depleted transplantation in children. One entry per CDR3 protein results from TCRdb running MiXCR on the PCR reads. The data contain 360,000 or so distinct CDR3 sequences, roughly 20% of them singletons. Source: PBMCs from the stem cell graft donor, taken from the stem cell graft. These receptors were obtained from a human donor who donated a stem cell graft to a child with acute myeloid leukemia. Each CDR3 is given without its conserved first and last residue.

v_call | cdr3_aa
TRBV15 | ATSRDGDGEQF
TRBV12-3/TRBV12-4 | ASSLTFPGTGYGYT
TRBV12-5 | ASGLVPNRGRETQY
TRBV12-3/TRBV12-4 | ASSLEAGAQPQH
TRBV24-1 | ATSQPRASGQETQY
TRBV5-1 | ASSLVLAGGPREQF
TRBV12-3/TRBV12-4 | ASSLGPSGNNEQF
TRBV29-1 | SVDIGLLEEKLF
TRBV20-1 | SAINQGRGDYNEQF
TRBV6-2/TRBV6-3 | ASSYGPDGAYNEQF
TRBV20-1 | SARDREGLYEQY
TRBV3-1 | ASSQDGLFNSYEQY
TRBV20-1 | SARGLPGETQY
TRBV28 | ASRKTVSSGNTIY
TRBV12-3/TRBV12-4 | ASSPQSSYNEQF
TRBV10-2 | ASTNQDNSPLH
TRBV6-1 | ASTRLYEQY
TRBV29-1 | SVEFLSQQY
TRBV28 | AIPTSRDSNQPQH
TRBV5-1 | ASSLGPLGPETQY
TRBV28 | ASSLPQGGGSYNEQF
TRBV20-1 | SASTGGTDTQY
TRBV20-1 | SARAPPRTGTSYNEQF
TRBV5-1 | ASSPGTGGTDTQY
TRBV7-3 | ASSSVDGYEQY
TRBV10-2 | ASRERAGELF
TRBV29-1 | SATRGDGSYEQY
TRBV25-1 | ASSELDQGLTGELF
TRBV7-9 | ASSLRGLVYNEQF
TRBV5-1 | ASSLSRKRSDTQY
TRBV9 | ASSVRSGSTDTQY
TRBV6-8 | ASPGTKNQPQH
TRBV5-1 | ASATGEVSYNEQF
TRBV5-1 | ASSLVVRAGELF
TRBV7-3 | ASRPRQPGSFERY
TRBV20-1 | SARDRDSIYEQY
TRBV20-1 | SARLPGTVSGNTIY
TRBV20-1 | SARDLASVEETQY
TRBV6-4 | ASNGGHGSGNTIY
TRBV12-3/TRBV12-4 | ASSPTGTYNEQF
TRBV15 | ATSRDLILNEQF
TRBV9 | ASSAGTGRYGYT
TRBV25-1 | ASSVAGGLTDTQY
TRBV20-1 | SARDPRVDAGTEAF
TRBV4-3 | ASPHADLTAGYT
TRBV5-1 | ASSEGLVGNFMREQF
TRBV29-1 | SVQIRGTGG
TRBV20-1 | SADLRETYEQY
TRBV5-5 | ASSLEALSYNEQF
TRBV12-3/TRBV12-4 | ASREGLVSYEQY
TRBV7-2 | ASSLDGSRVYEQY
TRBV7-6 | ASRDILASSTDTQY
TRBV10-1 | ASSGPDRGLTDTQY
TRBV29-1 | SVAPVAVRPDTQY
TRBV29-1 | SVDPRGDTQY
TRBV24-1 | ATSDLLLRF
TRBV9 | ASSLEVTGELF